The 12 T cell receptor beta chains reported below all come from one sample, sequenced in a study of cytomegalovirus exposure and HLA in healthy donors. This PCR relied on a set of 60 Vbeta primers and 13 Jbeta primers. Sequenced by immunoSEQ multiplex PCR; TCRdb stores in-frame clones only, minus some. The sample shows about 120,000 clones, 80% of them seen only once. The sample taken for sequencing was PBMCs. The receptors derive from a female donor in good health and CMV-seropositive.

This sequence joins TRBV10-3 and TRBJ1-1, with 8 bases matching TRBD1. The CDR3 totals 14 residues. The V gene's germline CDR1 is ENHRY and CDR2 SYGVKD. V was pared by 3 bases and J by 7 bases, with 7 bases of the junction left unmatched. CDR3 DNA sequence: TGTGCCATCAGTGACGGACAGGGTGAATTTGAAGCTTTCTTT. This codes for CAISDGQGEFEAFF.

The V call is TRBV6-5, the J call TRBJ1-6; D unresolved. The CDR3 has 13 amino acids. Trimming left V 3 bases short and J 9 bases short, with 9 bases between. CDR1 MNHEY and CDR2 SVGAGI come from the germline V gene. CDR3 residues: CASSYNGGSPLHF. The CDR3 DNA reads TGTGCCAGCAGTTATAACGGCGGTTCACCCCTCCACTTT.

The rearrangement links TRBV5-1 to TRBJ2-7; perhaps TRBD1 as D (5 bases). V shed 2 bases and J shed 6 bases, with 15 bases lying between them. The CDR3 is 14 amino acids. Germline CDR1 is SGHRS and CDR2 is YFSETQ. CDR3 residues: CASSLNAGFGEQYF. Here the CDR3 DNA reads TGCGCCAGCAGCTTAAACGCAGGGTTCGGCGAGCAGTACTTC. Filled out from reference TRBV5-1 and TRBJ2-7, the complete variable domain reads KAGVTQTPRYLIKTRGQQVTLSCSPISGHRSVSWYQQTPGQGLQFLFEYFSETQRNKGNFPGRFSGRQFSNSRSEMNVSTLELGDSALYLCASSLNAGFGEQYFGPGTRLTVT.

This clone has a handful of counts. The chain's CDR3 is CSVVSGDGNQPQHF. The CDR3 DNA sequence: TGCAGCGTTGTATCAGGGGACGGCAATCAGCCCCAGCATTTT. This chain connects TRBV29-1 to TRBJ1-5; D is perhaps TRBD1 (6 bases). Germline-derived CDR1 and CDR2 are SQVTM and ANQGSEA. The CDR3 covers 14 residues. Trimming cost V 4 bases and J 2 bases, with 12 bases left between them.

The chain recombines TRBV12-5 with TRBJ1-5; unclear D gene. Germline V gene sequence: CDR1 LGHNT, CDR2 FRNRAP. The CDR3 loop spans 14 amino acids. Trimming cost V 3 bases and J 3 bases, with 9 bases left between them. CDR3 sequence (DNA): TGTGCTAGTGGTTTTGTACAGAACAATCAGCCCCAGCATTTT. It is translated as CASGFVQNNQPQHF.

The CDR3: CASSLALTATNEKLFF. CDR3 bases: TGTGCCAGCAGCTTAGCATTGACTGCGACTAATGAAAAACTGTTTTTT. The genes are TRBV7-2 and TRBJ1-4, with D unclear. This CDR3 region has 16 residues. Germline V gene sequence: CDR1 SGHTA, CDR2 FQGNSA. V lost 0 bases and J lost 2, with 10 bases in between.

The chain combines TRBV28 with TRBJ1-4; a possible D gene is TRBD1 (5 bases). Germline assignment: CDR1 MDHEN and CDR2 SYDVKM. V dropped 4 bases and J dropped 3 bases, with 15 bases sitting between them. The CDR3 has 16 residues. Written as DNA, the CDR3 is TGTGCCAGCAGTTACGGACCTTCGACAGCTAATGAAAAACTGTTTTTT. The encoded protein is CASSYGPSTANEKLFF.

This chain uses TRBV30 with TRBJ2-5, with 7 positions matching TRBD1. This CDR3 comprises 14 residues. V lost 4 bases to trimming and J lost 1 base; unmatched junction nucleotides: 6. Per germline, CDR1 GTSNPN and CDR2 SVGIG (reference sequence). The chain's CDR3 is CAWNEGQLQETQYF. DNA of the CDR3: TGTGCCTGGAACGAGGGACAGCTCCAAGAGACCCAGTACTTC.

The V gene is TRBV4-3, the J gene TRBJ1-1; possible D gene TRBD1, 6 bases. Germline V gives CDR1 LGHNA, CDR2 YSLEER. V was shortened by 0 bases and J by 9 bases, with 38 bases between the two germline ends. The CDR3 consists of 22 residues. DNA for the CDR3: TGCGCCAGCAGCCAAGAAACCCCCTACACAGGGATATCCCCCCTGACGGCGTCGAAAGCTTTCTTT. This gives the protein CASSQETPYTGISPLTASKAFF.

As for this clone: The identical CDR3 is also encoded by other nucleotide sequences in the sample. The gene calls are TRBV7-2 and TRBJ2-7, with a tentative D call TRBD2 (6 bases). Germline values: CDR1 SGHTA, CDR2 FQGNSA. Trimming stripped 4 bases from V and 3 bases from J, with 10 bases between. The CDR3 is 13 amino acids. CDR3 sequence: CASSSLGGYEQYF. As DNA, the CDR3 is TGTGCCAGCAGCTCCCTGGGGGGCTACGAGCAGTACTTC.

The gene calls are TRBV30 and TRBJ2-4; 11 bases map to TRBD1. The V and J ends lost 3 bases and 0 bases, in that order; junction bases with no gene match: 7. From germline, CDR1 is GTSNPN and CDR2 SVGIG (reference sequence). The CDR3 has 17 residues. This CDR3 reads CAWSPKGQGVAKNIQYF. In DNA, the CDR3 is TGTGCCTGGAGCCCCAAGGGACAGGGGGTAGCCAAAAACATTCAGTACTTC.

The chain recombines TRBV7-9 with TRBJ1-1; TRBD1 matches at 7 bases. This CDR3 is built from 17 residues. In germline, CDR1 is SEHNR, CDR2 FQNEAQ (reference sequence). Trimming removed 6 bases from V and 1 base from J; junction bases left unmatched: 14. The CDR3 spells CASSGKEGALGNTEAFF. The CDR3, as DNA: TGTGCCAGCAGTGGGAAAGAGGGGGCTCTCGGGAACACTGAAGCTTTCTTT.